This T cell receptor beta chain was profiled in a study of vaccination and CD4 T cells after COVID-19. Whole-study context: Overlapping spike peptides served as the stimulus for the cells. These peptides came from SARS-CoV-2 and from the common cold coronaviruses HCoV-NL63, HCoV-OC43 and HCoV-229E.

The treatment was: roughly 10-day PBMC culture with coronavirus spike peptide pools or control peptides (ViraFEST assay). Isolation of CD4+ T cells by negative selection took place after about 10 days of culture. This clonotype was found a few times. What it recognizes is unknown. V gave up 3 bases and J gave up 1 base; unmatched junction bases: 2. Germline V gives CDR1 MNHEY, CDR2 SVGAGI. This CDR3 has 15 residues. The assay that was used to sequence DNA from cultured CD4+ T cells was the Oncomine TCR Beta short-read assay. TCRdb re-called the PCR reads with MiXCR, one entry per CDR3 protein. The table has 11,000 to 15,000 distinct CDR3 sequences, around 40% seen once.

The chain employs TRBV6-5 and TRBJ1-5; 8 nucleotides line up with TRBD1. Specimen: CD4+ T cells from blood, cultured in vitro. The sequence was obtained from a human donor who had recovered from COVID-19. CDR3 sequence (DNA): TGTGCCAGCAGTTATCAGGGGGCGAGCAATCAGCCCCAGCATTTT. Translating it yields CASSYQGASNQPQHF.